The next 13 T cell receptor beta chains were all read from a single sample in a study of identical twins. Each CDR3 protein gets one entry after TCRdb re-called the 5' RACE reads with MiXCR. This sample has hundreds of thousands of distinct CDR3 sequences; roughly a quarter occur once, and the top ten carry about 2.7%. These data were likewise used in another study, on T cells expressing NK-cell markers.

The sequenced sample consisted of CD4+ T cells sorted from blood. The receptors come from a woman between 18 and 30 years old in good health.

This clonotype was seen only a few times. The DNA for the CDR3 is TGCGCCAGCAGCCAAGAAGGGTTTATGAACACTGAAGCTTTCTTT. This codes for CASSQEGFMNTEAFF. The V and J genes are TRBV4-1 and TRBJ1-1; unclear D gene. V lost 0 bases, J lost 0 bases, and 8 bases lay in between. The length of the CDR3 is 15 residues. Germline V gene data show CDR1 as MGHRA and CDR2 as YSYEKL.

In the case of this clonotype: One end of the junction fails to match germline, which may point to a read error. The chain carries TRBV7-9 and TRBJ2-5; tentatively, D is TRBD1 (7 bases). CDR3 length: 15 residues. Germline CDR1 is SEHNR and CDR2 is FQNEAQ (reference sequence). For the CDR3, the DNA is TGTGTCAGCAGCTTACGGGGGACAGCCCAAGAGACCCAGTACTTC. Translated: CVSSLRGTAQETQYF.

This clonotype was counted between two and nine times. This chain joins TRBV18 and TRBJ1-4; 7 bases line up with TRBD1. The junction had 5 bases not matched to a gene; V was cut back by 6 bases and J by 7 bases. Germline V CDR1 and CDR2: KGHSH, LQKENI. The CDR3 covers 13 residues. For the CDR3, the DNA is TGTGCCAGCTCGACAGGGCACATTGAAAAACTGTTTTTT. It codes for CASSTGHIEKLFF.

This clonotype has just a few counts. This chain connects TRBV10-3 to TRBJ2-1, with D tentatively TRBD1 (8 bases). This CDR3 contains 18 residues. V was trimmed by 6 bases and J by 10 bases, leaving 31 bases between them. Germline CDR1 ENHRY, CDR2 SYGVKD. CDR3 nucleotide sequence: TGTGCCATCAGATCACAGGGGGATGGGTACGGGGGGTGGATCGAGCAGTTCTTC. Protein: CAIRSQGDGYGGWIEQFF.

This chain connects TRBV5-1 to TRBJ2-5; 10 bases agree with TRBD2. J gave up 4 bases and V 0 bases, and 6 bases lay outside the gene matches. CDR3 length: 16 amino acids. Germline loops: CDR1 SGHRS, CDR2 YFSETQ. The CDR3 nucleotides are TGCGCCAGCAGCTTGGCCGCTAGCGGGAGCTTAGAGACCCAGTACTTC. Translation: CASSLAASGSLETQYF.

The V call is TRBV6-5, the J call TRBJ2-7; a possible D gene is TRBD2 (7 bases). The CDR3 is 12 amino acids. The ends were cut back, 4 bases at V and 6 bases at J, with 10 bases in the middle. The germline CDR1 and CDR2 sequences are MNHEY and SVGAGI. The CDR3 DNA sequence: TGTGCCAGCAGTTCGGGGGGCCGCGAGCAGTACTTC. It codes for CASSSGGREQYF.

This chain joins TRBV12-3 or TRBV12-4 and TRBJ2-2, with D perhaps matching TRBD2 (7 bases). This CDR3 region has 16 residues. Trimming took off 2 bases at V and 3 bases at J, with 13 bases between the two ends. DNA for the CDR3: TGTGCCAGCAGTTTACGGGGAGGGGGACACACCGGGGAGCTGTTTTTT. Protein: CASSLRGGGHTGELFF.

The chain links TRBV4-1 to TRBJ2-5; TRBD1 aligns across 11 bases. Germline V CDR1 and CDR2: MGHRA, YSYEKL. This CDR3 region has 16 residues. The V and J ends lost 2 bases and 1 base, in that order; junction bases with no gene match: 3. CDR3 sequence (DNA): TGCGCCAGCAGCCAACCCGGGACAGGGGGCCAAGAGACCCAGTACTTC. Its protein is CASSQPGTGGQETQYF.

The sample holds one count of this clonotype. The J gene is TRBJ2-7, the V gene TRBV20-1, with 13 bases identical to TRBD2. This CDR3 has 15 amino acids. CDR1 DFQATT and CDR2 SNEGSKA come from the germline V gene (reference sequence). Trimming at V came to 2 bases and at J to 2 bases, leaving 3 bases not matched to a gene. The CDR3 reads CSARLGTSGAYEQYF. The CDR3 coding sequence is TGCAGTGCTAGACTAGGGACTAGCGGGGCCTACGAGCAGTACTTC.

This clonotype was counted many times. The chain couples TRBV3-1 to TRBJ2-7, with TRBD1 matching over 9 bases. The CDR3 has 15 residues. V was pared by 5 bases and J by 5 bases, with 10 bases of the junction left unmatched. Per germline, CDR1 LGHDT and CDR2 YNNKEL (reference sequence). DNA of the CDR3: TGTGCCAGCAGCTTACCCGGGACAGGGATCAACGAGCAGTACTTC. Translating gives CASSLPGTGINEQYF.

The chain recombines TRBV7-2 with TRBJ1-2; D ambiguous. Trimming left V 2 bases short and J 7 bases short, with 11 bases between. CDR3 size: 13 residues. Germline V gene lookup returns CDR1 SGHTA and CDR2 FQGNSA. In nucleotides, the CDR3 is TGTGCCAGCAGCTTATGGGGTCATTCTGGCTACACCTTC. Encoded protein: CASSLWGHSGYTF.

This clonotype showed up just a few times. The gene calls are TRBV27 and TRBJ2-5; D gene uncertain. V shed 7 bases and J shed 5 bases, with 8 bases lying between them. CDR1 MNHEY and CDR2 SMNVEV come from the germline V gene (reference sequence). The CDR3 length is 11 residues. CDR3 sequence reads: CASKGLETQYF. The CDR3 nucleotides are TGTGCCAGCAAAGGGCTGGAGACCCAGTACTTC.

This clonotype showed up just a few times. V gene TRBV20-1 combines with J gene TRBJ2-3; 10 nucleotides match TRBD2. There are 14 residues in the CDR3. Unmatched junction bases numbered 4, after V lost 4 bases and J lost 3 bases. Germline V gene lookup returns CDR1 DFQATT and CDR2 SNEGSKA (reference sequence). CDR3 sequence: CSATTSGSTDTQYF. The CDR3 DNA reads as TGCAGTGCTACGACTAGCGGGTCTACAGATACGCAGTATTTT.